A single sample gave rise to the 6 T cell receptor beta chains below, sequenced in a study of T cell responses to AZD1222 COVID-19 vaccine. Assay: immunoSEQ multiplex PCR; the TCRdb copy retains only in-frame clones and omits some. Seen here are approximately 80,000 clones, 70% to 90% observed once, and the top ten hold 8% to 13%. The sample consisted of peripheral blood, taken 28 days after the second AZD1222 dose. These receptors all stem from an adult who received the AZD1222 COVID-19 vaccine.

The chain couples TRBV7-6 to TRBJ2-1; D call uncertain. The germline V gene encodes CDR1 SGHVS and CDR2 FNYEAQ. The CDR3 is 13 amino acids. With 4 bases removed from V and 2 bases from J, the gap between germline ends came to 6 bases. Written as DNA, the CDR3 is TGTGCCAGCAGCTGGCGGCCCTACAATGAGCAGTTCTTC. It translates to CASSWRPYNEQFF.

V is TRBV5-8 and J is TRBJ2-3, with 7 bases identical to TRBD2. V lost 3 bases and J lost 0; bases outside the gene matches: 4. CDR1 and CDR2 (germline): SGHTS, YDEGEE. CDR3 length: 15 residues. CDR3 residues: CASSYRTSSTDTQYF. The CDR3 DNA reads TGTGCCAGCAGCTACCGGACTAGTAGCACAGATACGCAGTATTTT.

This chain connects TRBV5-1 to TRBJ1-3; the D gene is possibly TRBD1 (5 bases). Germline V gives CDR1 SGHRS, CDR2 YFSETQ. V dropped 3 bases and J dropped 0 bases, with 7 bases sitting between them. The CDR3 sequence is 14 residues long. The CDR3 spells CASSSGSSGNTIYF. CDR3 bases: TGCGCCAGCAGCTCAGGGAGCTCTGGAAACACCATATATTTT. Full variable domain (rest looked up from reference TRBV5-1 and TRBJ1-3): KAGVTQTPRYLIKTRGQQVTLSCSPISGHRSVSWYQQTPGQGLQFLFEYFSETQRNKGNFPGRFSGRQFSNSRSEMNVSTLELGDSALYLCASSSGSSGNTIYFGEGSWLTVV.

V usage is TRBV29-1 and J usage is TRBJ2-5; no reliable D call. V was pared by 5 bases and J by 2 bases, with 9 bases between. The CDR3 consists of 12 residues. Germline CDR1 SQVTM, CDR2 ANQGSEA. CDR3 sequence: CSVKELQETQYF. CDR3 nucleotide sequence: TGCAGCGTTAAGGAGTTACAAGAGACCCAGTACTTC. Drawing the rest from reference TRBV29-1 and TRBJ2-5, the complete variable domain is SAVISQKPSRDICQRGTSLTIQCQVDSQVTMMFWYRQQPGQSLTLIATANQGSEATYESGFVIDKFPISRPNLTFSTLTVSNMSPEDSSIYLCSVKELQETQYFGPGTRLLVL.

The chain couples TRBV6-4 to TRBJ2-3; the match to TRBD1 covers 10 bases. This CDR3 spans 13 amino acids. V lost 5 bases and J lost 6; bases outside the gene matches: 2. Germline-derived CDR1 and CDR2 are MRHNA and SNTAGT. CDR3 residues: CASSQDRGDTQYF. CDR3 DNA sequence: TGTGCCAGCAGTCAGGACAGGGGGGATACGCAGTATTTT.

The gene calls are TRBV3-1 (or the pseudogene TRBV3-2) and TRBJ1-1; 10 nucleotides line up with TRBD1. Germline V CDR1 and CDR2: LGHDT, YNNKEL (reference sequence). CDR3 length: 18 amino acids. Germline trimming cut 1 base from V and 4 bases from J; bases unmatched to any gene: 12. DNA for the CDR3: TGTGCCAGCAGCCAAGGCCTTCCGACAGGGGGCCGTAGCACTGAAGCTTTCTTT. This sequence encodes CASSQGLPTGGRSTEAFF.